These 5 T cell receptor beta chains were sequenced from one sample in a study of T cell responses to AZD1222 COVID-19 vaccine. Assay used: immunoSEQ multiplex PCR; TCRdb lists only in-frame clones, some missing. The table lists around 120,000 clones, around 90% of them singletons. Sequences were derived from peripheral blood, sampled on day 0 of AZD1222 vaccination. These receptors were collected from an adult in good health.

DNA for the CDR3: TGTGCCAGCAGCTCCCCAGGACGGGGCACTGAAGCTTTCTTT. This codes for CASSSPGRGTEAFF. V and J are TRBV7-9 and TRBJ1-1, with D hard to call. Germline CDR1 and CDR2: SEHNR and FQNEAQ (reference sequence). The V end lost 4 bases, the J end lost 4 bases, and 13 bases lay between the germline ends. CDR3 length: 14 amino acids.

V gene TRBV7-9 combines with J gene TRBJ2-3, with D unresolved. Per germline, CDR1 SEHNR and CDR2 FQNEAQ (reference sequence). Trimming shortened V by 3 bases and J by 2 bases, and 9 bases separated the two germline ends. This CDR3 is built from 14 residues. The CDR3 nucleotides are TGTGCCAGCAGCTTTGGAGTGAACACAGATACGCAGTATTTT. The encoded protein is CASSFGVNTDTQYF.

This chain connects TRBV6-6 to TRBJ2-7; D call uncertain. The V and J ends lost 1 base and 1 base respectively, with 2 bases between them. Per germline, CDR1 MNHNY and CDR2 SVGAGI (reference sequence). This CDR3 has 12 residues. This CDR3 reads CASSYWSYEQYF. In DNA form, the CDR3 reads TGTGCCAGCAGTTACTGGTCCTACGAGCAGTACTTC.

This chain joins TRBV2 and TRBJ2-1; D not certain. V was cut by 3 bases and J by 5 bases, with 5 bases left in between. This CDR3 region has 12 residues. Germline CDR1 and CDR2: SNHLY and FYNNEI. The CDR3 bases are TGTGCCAGCAGTGAGTTTAACAATGAGCAGTTCTTC. It is translated as CASSEFNNEQFF.

The rearrangement joins TRBV4-2 to TRBJ2-7; 8 bases line up with TRBD1. The CDR3 sequence is 15 residues long. V was pared by 4 bases and J by 5 bases, with 10 bases of the junction left unmatched. The V gene's germline CDR1 is LGHNA and CDR2 YNFKEQ. The CDR3 DNA sequence: TGTGCCAGCAGCCGAGAACCGGGACAGGCCGACGAGCAGTACTTC. Amino acids: CASSREPGQADEQYF.